The 11 T cell receptor beta chains presented below share a single source sample, sequenced in a study of blood T cell repertoires in COVID-19. Libraries were prepared by immunoSEQ multiplex PCR; TCRdb keeps only in-frame clonotypes and omits some of them. The sample contains around 200,000 clones, approximately 80% of which appear only once. The sequenced material came from peripheral blood. The receptors were gathered from a man aged 45-65 years who had recovered from COVID-19.

The chain combines TRBV19 with TRBJ1-1; D is ambiguous. CDR3 size: 11 residues. V lost 7 bases, J lost 1 base, and 4 bases lay in between. The germline CDR1 and CDR2 sequences are LNHDA and SQIVND (reference sequence). This CDR3 is CASIQNTEAFF. CDR3 nucleotides: TGTGCCAGTATCCAGAACACTGAAGCTTTCTTT.

This chain uses TRBV9 with TRBJ2-1, with 8 bases matching TRBD2. This CDR3 is built from 13 residues. With V trimmed by 3 bases and J by 7 bases, 3 bases remained unmatched. Germline lookup yields CDR1 SGDLS and CDR2 YYNGEE. CDR3 amino acids: CASSESGSNEQFF. The CDR3 bases are TGTGCCAGCAGCGAAAGCGGGAGTAATGAGCAGTTCTTC.

This chain links TRBV5-1 with TRBJ2-3, with D perhaps matching TRBD1 (5 bases). The CDR3 length is 15 residues. Germline V gene data show CDR1 as SGHRS and CDR2 as YFSETQ. The V end was cut by 2 bases, the J end by 3 bases, with 13 bases between. DNA for the CDR3: TGCGCCAGCAGCTTAGTCGACAGAGATACAGATACGCAGTATTTT. This sequence encodes CASSLVDRDTDTQYF.

The chain is built from TRBV21-1 and TRBJ2-3; TRBD2 is the table's D call, not checked against the DNA. TRBV21-1 is termed a pseudogene. This CDR3 spans 18 amino acids. In DNA form, the CDR3 reads TGTGCCAGCAGCTTGCAAAGGGCTAGCGGGAGGGCCTGGGATACGCAGTATTTT. Its translation: CASSLQRASGRAWDTQYF.

The genes are TRBV27 and TRBJ2-7; 14 bases are shared with TRBD2. Germline trimming cut 6 bases from V and 5 bases from J; bases unmatched to any gene: 15. Germline V CDR1 and CDR2: MNHEY, SMNVEV (reference sequence). The CDR3 spans 18 residues. CDR3 loop: CASSPNSGTSGSTNEQYF. The CDR3 bases are TGTGCCAGCAGCCCGAATTCCGGGACTAGCGGGAGTACCAACGAGCAGTACTTC.

This chain's CDR3 is CASSQGRGSYEQYF. The CDR3 DNA sequence: TGTGCCAGCAGCCAAGGGAGGGGTTCCTACGAGCAGTACTTC. The rearrangement links TRBV3-1 (or the pseudogene TRBV3-2) to TRBJ2-7; D is possibly TRBD2 (6 bases). The germline V gene has CDR1 LGHDT and CDR2 YNNKEL (reference sequence). V shed 1 base and J shed 1 base, with 8 bases lying between them. The CDR3 is 14 amino acids.

This clone was seen just once. This sequence joins TRBV5-5 and TRBJ2-1; possible D gene TRBD1, 5 bases. This CDR3 has 14 amino acids. Between the trimmed V and J ends, which lost 3 bases and 5 bases, there was a span of 12 bases. CDR1 is SGHKS, CDR2 YYEKEE, per germline (reference sequence). CDR3 amino acids: CASSSLSTDNEQFF. DNA of the CDR3: TGTGCCAGCAGCTCCCTATCGACAGACAATGAGCAGTTCTTC.

The gene calls are TRBV30 and TRBJ2-3, with a weak D call TRBD2 (7 bases). Germline values: CDR1 GTSNPN, CDR2 SVGIG (reference sequence). This CDR3 spans 14 amino acids. The V end lost 5 bases, the J end lost 0 bases, and 12 bases lay between the germline ends. The CDR3 here is CAWEGGLSTDTQYF. CDR3 coding DNA: TGTGCCTGGGAGGGGGGGCTGAGCACAGATACGCAGTATTTT. Full variable domain (missing parts from reference TRBV30 and TRBJ2-3): SQTIHQWPATLVQPVGSPLSLECTVEGTSNPNLYWYRQAAGRGLQLLFYSVGIGQISSEVPQNLSASRPQDRQFILSSKKLLLSDSGFYLCAWEGGLSTDTQYFGPGTRLTVL.

The chain recombines TRBV10-3 with TRBJ2-5; 8 bases are shared with TRBD1. The CDR3 is 14 amino acids. J gave up 1 base and V 4 bases, and 2 bases lay outside the gene matches. Germline values: CDR1 ENHRY, CDR2 SYGVKD. The CDR3 here is CAISGTGGQETQYF. CDR3 DNA sequence: TGTGCCATCAGTGGAACAGGGGGCCAAGAGACCCAGTACTTC.

In this sample, this clone turned up a few times. This chain links TRBV3-1 (or the pseudogene TRBV3-2) with TRBJ2-7; 10 positions match TRBD2. The trim removed 0 bases at V and 4 bases at J, leaving 3 bases unmatched. CDR1 is LGHDT, CDR2 YNNKEL, per germline (reference sequence). The CDR3 has 15 amino acids. The CDR3 DNA reads as TGTGCCAGCAGCCAAGACCTAGCGGGAGCATACGAGCAGTACTTC. It encodes CASSQDLAGAYEQYF.

The chain uses TRBV4-1 and TRBJ2-7, with D maybe TRBD2 (6 bases). The CDR3 length is 15 residues. The germline V gene encodes CDR1 MGHRA and CDR2 YSYEKL. Trimming removed 4 bases at V and 3 bases at J, with 16 bases between. The DNA of the CDR3 is TGCGCCAGCAGCCGCGAGGGTAGCGGATTCTACGAGCAGTACTTC. Protein sequence: CASSREGSGFYEQYF.